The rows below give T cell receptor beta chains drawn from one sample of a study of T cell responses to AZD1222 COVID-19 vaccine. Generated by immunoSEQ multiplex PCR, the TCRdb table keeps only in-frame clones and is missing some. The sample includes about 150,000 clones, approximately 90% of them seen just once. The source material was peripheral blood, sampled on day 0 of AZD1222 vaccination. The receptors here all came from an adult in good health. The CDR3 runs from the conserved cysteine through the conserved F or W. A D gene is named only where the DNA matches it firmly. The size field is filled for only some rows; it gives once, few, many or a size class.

TGTGCCAGCAGTTCCCTGCAGACTAGCGGGAACCACAATGAGCAGTTCTTC,CASSSLQTSGNHNEQFF,TRBJ2-1,TRBV28,TRBD2,.
TGTGCCACCCAGGGGAGCTCCTACGAGCAGTACTTC,CATQGSSYEQYF,TRBJ2-7,TRBV6-1,.,.
TGTGCCACCAGCAGAGCCCCGGGACAGGGGCGAAACACCATATATTTT,CATSRAPGQGRNTIYF,TRBJ1-3,TRBV15,TRBD1,.
TGTGCCAGCAGCCAAGATGGTAGTTTGGTCAGCGGGAGGCCGGGCGGGGCCAACGTCCTGACTTTC,CASSQDGSLVSGRPGGANVLTF,TRBJ2-6,TRBV4-2,TRBD2,few
TGTGCCAGCAGCCCATGGGGGCGGGGCACTGAAGCTTTCTTT,CASSPWGRGTEAFF,TRBJ1-1,TRBV7-2,.,.
TGTGCCAGCACCCTACAGGGGTGGCAGCCCCAGCATTTT,CASTLQGWQPQHF,TRBJ1-5,TRBV2,TRBD1,.
TGCGCCAGCAGCTATGGGGGGAAATCTGAAGCTTTCTTT,CASSYGGKSEAFF,TRBJ1-1,TRBV5-1,.,.
TGCGCCAGCAGCCAAGGGGTGGCAGGGGGCTACGAGCAGTACTTC,CASSQGVAGGYEQYF,TRBJ2-7,TRBV4-3,TRBD1,.
TGTGCCAGCAGGCACCCCGGCGGGGGGAGGACTGAAGCTTTCTTT,CASRHPGGGRTEAFF,TRBJ1-1,TRBV28,.,.
TGTGCCAGCAGTTACAGTAAACAAGGGTCCTACGAGCAGTACTTC,CASSYSKQGSYEQYF,TRBJ2-7,TRBV6-2/TRBV6-3,.,.
TGTGCCAGCAGCCTGAGGGTTTTGGAAAAACTGTTTTTT,CASSLRVLEKLFF,TRBJ1-4,TRBV3-1/TRBV3-2,.,few
TGTGCCACCTGGGGACTAGCGGGGGGAACCGGGGAGCTGTTTTTT,CATWGLAGGTGELFF,TRBJ2-2,TRBV10-3,TRBD2,.
TGTGCCTGGACCGAGGGCGGGGGGTATCAGCCCCAGCATTTT,CAWTEGGGYQPQHF,TRBJ1-5,TRBV30,.,.
TGTGCCAGCAGTTACACCCTATCTGGGCAGGGCGGCACCGGGGAGCTGTTTTTT,CASSYTLSGQGGTGELFF,TRBJ2-2,TRBV6-2/TRBV6-3,.,.
TGTGCCAGTAGTCTCGAGAGCTCCTACGAGCAGTACTTC,CASSLESSYEQYF,TRBJ2-7,TRBV19,.,.
TGTGCCAGCAGTTTTCGACGACCGGATAAGGTCGCTGAAGCTTTCTTT,CASSFRRPDKVAEAFF,TRBJ1-1,TRBV6-5,.,.
TGTGCCAGCAGCCAAGTCCCTGGCGGCTACACCTTC,CASSQVPGGYTF,TRBJ1-2,TRBV3-1/TRBV3-2,.,.
TGTGCCAGCAGCCAAGATATGACCTCGGGCAATGAGCAGTTCTTC,CASSQDMTSGNEQFF,TRBJ2-1,TRBV4-2,.,.
TGTGCCAGCAGCTTTTCAGTGGGGGCCTACGAGCAGTACTTC,CASSFSVGAYEQYF,TRBJ2-7,TRBV7-2,.,.
TGTGCCTGGAGGAGTGGGGGAGGGTTTGAAGCTTTCTTT,CAWRSGGGFEAFF,TRBJ1-1,TRBV30,.,once
TGTGCCAGCAGTCTCGGGAGACTGAGCACAGATACGCAGTATTTT,CASSLGRLSTDTQYF,TRBJ2-3,TRBV7-2,.,.
TGTGCCAGCAACAAAACTCCCGGCGATGAGCAGTTCTTC,CASNKTPGDEQFF,TRBJ2-1,TRBV12-3/TRBV12-4,.,.
TGTGCCAGCAGCCCAAGGACACTCACAGAAAGACAGTACTTC,CASSPRTLTERQYF,TRBJ2-7,TRBV11-2,.,.